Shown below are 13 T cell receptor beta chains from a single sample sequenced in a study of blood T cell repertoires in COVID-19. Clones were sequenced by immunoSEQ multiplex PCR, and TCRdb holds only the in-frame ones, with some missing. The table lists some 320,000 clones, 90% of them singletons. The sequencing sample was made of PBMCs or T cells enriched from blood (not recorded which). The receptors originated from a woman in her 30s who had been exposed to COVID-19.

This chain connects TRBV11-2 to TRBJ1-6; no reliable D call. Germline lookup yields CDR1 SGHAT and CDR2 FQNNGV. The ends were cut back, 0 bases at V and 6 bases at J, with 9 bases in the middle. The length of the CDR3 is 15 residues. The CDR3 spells CASSLDLGSNSPLHF. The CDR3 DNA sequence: TGTGCCAGCAGCTTAGATTTGGGGAGTAATTCACCCCTCCACTTT.

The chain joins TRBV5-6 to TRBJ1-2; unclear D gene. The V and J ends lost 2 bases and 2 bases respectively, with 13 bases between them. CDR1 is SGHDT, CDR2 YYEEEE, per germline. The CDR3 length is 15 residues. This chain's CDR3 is CASSFSPGRNYGYTF. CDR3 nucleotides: TGTGCCAGCAGCTTCAGTCCAGGTCGAAACTATGGCTACACCTTC.

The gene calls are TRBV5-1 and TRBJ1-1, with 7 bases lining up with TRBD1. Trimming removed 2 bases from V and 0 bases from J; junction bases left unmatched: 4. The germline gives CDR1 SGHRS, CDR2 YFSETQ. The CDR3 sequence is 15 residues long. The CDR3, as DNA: TGCGCCAGCAGCTTTTCGACAGGGTTGAACACTGAAGCTTTCTTT. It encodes CASSFSTGLNTEAFF.

The CDR3 here is CASSSRPGGHSYNEQFF. CDR3 DNA: TGTGCCAGCAGCTCGAGGCCAGGGGGCCATTCCTACAATGAGCAGTTCTTC. The chain uses TRBV7-2 and TRBJ2-1; 8 bases align to TRBD1. Unmatched junction bases numbered 9, after V lost 4 bases and J lost 1 base. The CDR3 length is 17 residues. Germline values: CDR1 SGHTA, CDR2 FQGNSA.

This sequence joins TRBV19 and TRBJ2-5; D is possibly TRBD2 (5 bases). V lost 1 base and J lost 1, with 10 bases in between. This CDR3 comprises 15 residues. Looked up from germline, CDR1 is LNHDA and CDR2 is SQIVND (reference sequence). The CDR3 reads CASSIAGNSQETQYF. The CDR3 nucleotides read TGTGCCAGTAGTATAGCCGGGAACAGCCAAGAGACCCAGTACTTC. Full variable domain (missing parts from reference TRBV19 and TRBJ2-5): DGGITQSPKYLFRKEGQNVTLSCEQNLNHDAMYWYRQDPGQGLRLIYYSQIVNDFQKGDIAEGYSVSREKKESFPLTVTSAQKNPTAFYLCASSIAGNSQETQYFGPGTRLLVL.

This CDR3 reads CASSPRGGGAGTDTQYF. The CDR3 region has the DNA TGCGCCAGCAGCCCGCGTGGCGGGGGGGCAGGCACAGATACGCAGTATTTT. The V and J genes are TRBV5-1 and TRBJ2-3; 9 bases line up with TRBD2. Per the germline V gene, CDR1 is SGHRS and CDR2 is YFSETQ. V lost 4 bases and J lost 1; bases outside the gene matches: 10. The CDR3 totals 17 residues. Full variable domain (remainder filled in from reference TRBV5-1 and TRBJ2-3): KAGVTQTPRYLIKTRGQQVTLSCSPISGHRSVSWYQQTPGQGLQFLFEYFSETQRNKGNFPGRFSGRQFSNSRSEMNVSTLELGDSALYLCASSPRGGGAGTDTQYFGPGTRLTVL.

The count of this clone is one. CDR3 DNA: TGTGCCAGCAGTGGGCACCCCGTTCGTCGAGAGACCCAGTACTTC. Its protein is CASSGHPVRRETQYF. The V call is TRBV25-1, the J call TRBJ2-5; D unclear. CDR1 is MGHDK, CDR2 SYGVNS, per germline. This CDR3 comprises 15 residues. V dropped 4 bases and J dropped 4 bases, with 16 bases sitting between them.

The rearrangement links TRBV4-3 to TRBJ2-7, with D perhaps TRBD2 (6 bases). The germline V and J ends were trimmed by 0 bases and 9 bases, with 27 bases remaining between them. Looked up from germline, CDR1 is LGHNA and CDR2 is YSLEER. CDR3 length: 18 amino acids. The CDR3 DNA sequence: TGCGCCAGCAGCCAAGACCCCACCCGTAGCGGAACGGGCATCCGGCAGTACTTC. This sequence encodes CASSQDPTRSGTGIRQYF.

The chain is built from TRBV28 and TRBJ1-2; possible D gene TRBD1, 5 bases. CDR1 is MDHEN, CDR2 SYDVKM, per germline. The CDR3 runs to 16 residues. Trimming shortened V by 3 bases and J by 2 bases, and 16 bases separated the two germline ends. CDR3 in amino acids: CASSFPPAGRNYGYTF. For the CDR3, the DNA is TGTGCCAGCAGTTTCCCCCCGGCAGGGCGGAACTATGGCTACACCTTC.

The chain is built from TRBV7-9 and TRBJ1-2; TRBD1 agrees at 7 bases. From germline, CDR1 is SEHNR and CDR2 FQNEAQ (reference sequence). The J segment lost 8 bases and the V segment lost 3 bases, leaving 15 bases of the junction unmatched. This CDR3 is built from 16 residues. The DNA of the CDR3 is TGTGCCAGCAGCTTCAGCCGGGACAGAGGGGTTAAGGGCTACACCTTC. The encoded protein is CASSFSRDRGVKGYTF.

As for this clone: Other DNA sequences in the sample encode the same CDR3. The CDR3 DNA sequence: TGCGCCAGCAGCTTGGACAGGGTCCACGAGCAGTACTTC. It translates to CASSLDRVHEQYF. V usage is TRBV5-1 and J usage is TRBJ2-7; D is perhaps TRBD1 (6 bases). The CDR3 loop spans 13 amino acids. The V gene lost 0 bases and the J gene lost 5 bases, with 9 bases spanning the gap. CDR1 is SGHRS, CDR2 YFSETQ, per germline.

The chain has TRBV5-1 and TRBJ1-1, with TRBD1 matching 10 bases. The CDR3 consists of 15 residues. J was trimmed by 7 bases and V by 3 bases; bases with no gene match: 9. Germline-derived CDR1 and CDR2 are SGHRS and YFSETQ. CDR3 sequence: CASSSPGQGLYEAFF. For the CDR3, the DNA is TGCGCCAGCAGCTCACCGGGACAGGGGCTTTATGAAGCTTTCTTT.

The CDR3 region is CASSQGPGVRAYGYTF. The DNA for the CDR3 is TGTGCCAGCAGCCAAGGTCCGGGGGTGCGCGCCTATGGCTACACCTTC. The V call is TRBV3-1 (or the pseudogene TRBV3-2), the J call TRBJ1-2; tentatively, D is TRBD1 (5 bases). Germline CDR1 reads LGHDT; CDR2 reads YNNKEL (reference sequence). Trimming cost V 1 base and J 4 bases, with 16 bases left between them. The length of the CDR3 is 16 residues.